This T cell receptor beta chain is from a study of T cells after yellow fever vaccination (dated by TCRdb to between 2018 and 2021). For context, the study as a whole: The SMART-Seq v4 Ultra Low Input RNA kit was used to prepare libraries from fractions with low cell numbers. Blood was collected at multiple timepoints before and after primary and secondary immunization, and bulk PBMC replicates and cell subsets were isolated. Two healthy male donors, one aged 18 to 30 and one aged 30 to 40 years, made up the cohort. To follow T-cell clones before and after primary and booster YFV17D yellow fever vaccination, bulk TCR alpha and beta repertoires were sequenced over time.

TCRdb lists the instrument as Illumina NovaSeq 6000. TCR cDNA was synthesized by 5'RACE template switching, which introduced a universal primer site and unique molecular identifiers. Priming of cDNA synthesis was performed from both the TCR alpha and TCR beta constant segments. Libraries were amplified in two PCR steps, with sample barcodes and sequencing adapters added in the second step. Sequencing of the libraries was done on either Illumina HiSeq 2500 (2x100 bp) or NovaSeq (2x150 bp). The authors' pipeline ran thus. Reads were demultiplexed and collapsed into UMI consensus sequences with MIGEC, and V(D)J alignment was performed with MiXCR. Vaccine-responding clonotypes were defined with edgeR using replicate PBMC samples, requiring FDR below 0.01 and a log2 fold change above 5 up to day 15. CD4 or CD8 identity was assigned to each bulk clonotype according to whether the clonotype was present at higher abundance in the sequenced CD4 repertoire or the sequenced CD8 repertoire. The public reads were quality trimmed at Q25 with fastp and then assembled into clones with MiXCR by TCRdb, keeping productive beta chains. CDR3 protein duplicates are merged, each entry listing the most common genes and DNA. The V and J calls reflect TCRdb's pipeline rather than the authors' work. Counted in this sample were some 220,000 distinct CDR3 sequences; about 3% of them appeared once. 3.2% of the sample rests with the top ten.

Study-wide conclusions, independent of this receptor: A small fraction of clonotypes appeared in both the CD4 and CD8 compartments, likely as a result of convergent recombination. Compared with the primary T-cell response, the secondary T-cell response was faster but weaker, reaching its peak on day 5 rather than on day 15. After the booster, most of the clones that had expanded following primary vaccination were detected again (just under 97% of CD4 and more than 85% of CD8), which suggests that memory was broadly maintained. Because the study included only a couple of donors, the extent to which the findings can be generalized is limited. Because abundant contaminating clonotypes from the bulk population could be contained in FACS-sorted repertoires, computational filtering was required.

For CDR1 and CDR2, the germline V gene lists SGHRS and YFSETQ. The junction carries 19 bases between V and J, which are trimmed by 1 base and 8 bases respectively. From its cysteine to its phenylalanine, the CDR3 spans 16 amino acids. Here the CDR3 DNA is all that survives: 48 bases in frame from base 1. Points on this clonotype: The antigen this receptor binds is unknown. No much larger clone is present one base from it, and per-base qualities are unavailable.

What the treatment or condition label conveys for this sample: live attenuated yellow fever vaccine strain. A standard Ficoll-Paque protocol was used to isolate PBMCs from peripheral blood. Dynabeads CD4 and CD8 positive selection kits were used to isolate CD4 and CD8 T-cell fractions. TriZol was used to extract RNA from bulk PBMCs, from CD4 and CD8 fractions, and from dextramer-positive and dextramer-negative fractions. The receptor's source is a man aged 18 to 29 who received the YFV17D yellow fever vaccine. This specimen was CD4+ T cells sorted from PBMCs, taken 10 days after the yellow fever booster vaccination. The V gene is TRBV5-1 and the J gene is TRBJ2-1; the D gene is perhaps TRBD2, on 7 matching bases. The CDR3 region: CASSLSVAGAGDEQFF. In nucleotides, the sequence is TGCGCCAGCAGCTTGTCGGTGGCGGGGGCCGGGGATGAGCAGTTCTTC.